A selection of T cell receptor beta chains follows, all from one sample in a study of T cell repertoires in ileal Crohn's disease. Data came from immunoSEQ multiplex PCR; TCRdb stores just in-frame clones and leaves some out. The data hold thousands of clones, with more than 60% observed a single time. The source material was ileal tissue. The receptor source for this set is an adult with Crohn's disease. Each CDR3 is given with its conserved first and last residue. Each record gives: D gene, V gene, clone size, J gene, CDR3 protein, CDR3 DNA. A D gene is named only where the DNA matches it firmly. Some rows mark clone size as missing; the rest say once, few, many or name a class of expanded clone.

d_call: NA
v_call: TRBV28
clone_size: once
j_call: TRBJ2-1
cdr3_aa: CASSLQNNEQFF
cdr3_nt: TGTGCCAGCAGCTTACAGAACAATGAGCAGTTCTTC

d_call: NA
v_call: TRBV6-5
clone_size: NA
j_call: TRBJ1-1
cdr3_aa: CASSYSAGRRSTEAFF
cdr3_nt: TGTGCCAGCAGTTACTCAGCAGGGCGGAGAAGCACTGAAGCTTTCTTT

d_call: NA
v_call: TRBV9
clone_size: once
j_call: TRBJ1-4
cdr3_aa: CASSTGQTFNEKLFF
cdr3_nt: TGTGCCAGCAGCACCGGACAGACCTTTAATGAAAAACTGTTTTTT

d_call: TRBD2
v_call: TRBV9
clone_size: NA
j_call: TRBJ2-3
cdr3_aa: CASSVGGSGTQTSTDTQYF
cdr3_nt: TGTGCCAGCAGCGTAGGCGGTAGCGGGACCCAGACTAGCACAGATACGCAGTATTTT

d_call: TRBD1
v_call: TRBV11-2
clone_size: NA
j_call: TRBJ1-2
cdr3_aa: CASSLAVGQGSGYTF
cdr3_nt: TGTGCCAGCAGCTTGGCCGTGGGACAGGGAAGCGGCTACACCTTC

d_call: TRBD2
v_call: TRBV5-1
clone_size: few
j_call: TRBJ2-3
cdr3_aa: CASSWGGSTDTQYF
cdr3_nt: TGCGCCAGCAGCTGGGGGGGTAGCACAGATACGCAGTATTTT

d_call: TRBD1
v_call: TRBV19
clone_size: NA
j_call: TRBJ2-3
cdr3_aa: CASSMDRGRAADTQYF
cdr3_nt: TGTGCCAGTAGTATGGACAGGGGGCGCGCCGCAGATACGCAGTATTTT

d_call: TRBD1
v_call: TRBV14
clone_size: NA
j_call: TRBJ2-7
cdr3_aa: CASSLTGTGRTEQYF
cdr3_nt: TGTGCCAGCAGCCTAACCGGGACAGGGAGAACTGAGCAGTACTTC

d_call: TRBD1
v_call: TRBV6-6
clone_size: NA
j_call: TRBJ2-1
cdr3_aa: CASSPGTGVEQFF
cdr3_nt: TGTGCCAGCAGTCCAGGGACAGGGGTTGAGCAGTTCTTC

d_call: NA
v_call: TRBV6-1
clone_size: few
j_call: TRBJ1-6
cdr3_aa: CASRTEGPLHF
cdr3_nt: TGTGCCAGCAGAACGGAGGGGCCCCTCCACTTT

d_call: NA
v_call: TRBV6-6
clone_size: NA
j_call: TRBJ2-1
cdr3_aa: CASSYSSSPVRNEQFF
cdr3_nt: TGTGCCAGCAGTTACTCGAGTTCCCCGGTCCGCAATGAGCAGTTCTTC

d_call: NA
v_call: TRBV19
clone_size: NA
j_call: TRBJ1-5
cdr3_aa: CASSISGRGQPQHF
cdr3_nt: TGTGCCAGTAGTATATCGGGCAGGGGTCAGCCCCAGCATTTT

d_call: TRBD2
v_call: TRBV7-9
clone_size: NA
j_call: TRBJ2-1
cdr3_aa: CASSDSGSNEQFF
cdr3_nt: TGTGCCAGCAGCGACAGCGGGAGTAATGAGCAGTTCTTC

d_call: NA
v_call: TRBV6-1
clone_size: few
j_call: TRBJ2-5
cdr3_aa: CASTIRETQYF
cdr3_nt: TGTGCCAGCACAATTCGGGAGACCCAGTACTTC

d_call: NA
v_call: TRBV5-4
clone_size: NA
j_call: TRBJ1-2
cdr3_aa: CASFASLPGKTYGYTF
cdr3_nt: TGTGCCAGCTTTGCGAGCTTACCAGGAAAGACCTATGGCTACACCTTC

d_call: NA
v_call: TRBV18
clone_size: NA
j_call: TRBJ1-1
cdr3_aa: CASSLEGETEAFF
cdr3_nt: TGTGCCAGCTCACTGGAGGGAGAGACTGAAGCTTTCTTT

d_call: TRBD1
v_call: TRBV9
clone_size: NA
j_call: TRBJ2-2
cdr3_aa: CASSAATGADTGELFF
cdr3_nt: TGTGCCAGCAGCGCAGCGACAGGGGCAGACACCGGGGAGCTGTTTTTT

d_call: NA
v_call: TRBV11-1
clone_size: NA
j_call: TRBJ2-3
cdr3_aa: CASSPRSADTQYF
cdr3_nt: TGTGCCAGCAGCCCTCGCAGCGCAGATACGCAGTATTTT

d_call: NA
v_call: TRBV5-1
clone_size: NA
j_call: TRBJ2-7
cdr3_aa: CASSPQPSSYEQYF
cdr3_nt: TGCGCCAGCAGCCCCCAACCCAGCTCCTACGAGCAGTACTTC

d_call: NA
v_call: TRBV7-2
clone_size: NA
j_call: TRBJ1-5
cdr3_aa: CASSPRGFQPQHF
cdr3_nt: TGTGCCAGCAGCCCAAGAGGGTTTCAGCCCCAGCATTTT

d_call: TRBD2
v_call: TRBV27
clone_size: NA
j_call: TRBJ2-3
cdr3_aa: CASSRGWSGRERAQYF
cdr3_nt: TGTGCCAGCAGCCGAGGATGGAGCGGGAGGGAGCGGGCGCAGTATTTT

d_call: NA
v_call: TRBV2
clone_size: NA
j_call: TRBJ1-5
cdr3_aa: CASQKGGLSNQPQHF
cdr3_nt: TGTGCCAGCCAAAAAGGCGGCCTCAGCAATCAGCCCCAGCATTTT

d_call: NA
v_call: TRBV5-4
clone_size: once
j_call: TRBJ2-5
cdr3_aa: CASRLGGVETQYF
cdr3_nt: TGTGCCAGCAGATTGGGGGGCGTAGAGACCCAGTACTTC

d_call: TRBD2
v_call: TRBV10-3
clone_size: NA
j_call: TRBJ2-1
cdr3_aa: CAISVNLQGLAGRSEQFF
cdr3_nt: TGTGCCATCAGCGTTAACCTTCAAGGACTAGCGGGGCGGAGTGAGCAGTTCTTC

d_call: TRBD2
v_call: TRBV5-1
clone_size: once
j_call: TRBJ2-1
cdr3_aa: CASSFSSGSSYNEQFF
cdr3_nt: TGCGCCAGCAGCTTTTCGAGCGGGAGCTCCTACAATGAGCAGTTCTTC

d_call: TRBD1
v_call: TRBV2
clone_size: NA
j_call: TRBJ2-3
cdr3_aa: CASSAQTGGTDTQYF
cdr3_nt: TGTGCCAGCAGTGCCCAAACAGGGGGCACAGATACGCAGTATTTT

d_call: NA
v_call: TRBV29-1
clone_size: once
j_call: TRBJ1-1
cdr3_aa: CSVSRNTEAFF
cdr3_nt: TGCAGCGTTTCTAGGAACACTGAAGCTTTCTTT

d_call: NA
v_call: TRBV14
clone_size: few
j_call: TRBJ2-7
cdr3_aa: CASSQELTFSYEQYF
cdr3_nt: TGTGCCAGCAGCCAAGAATTGACATTCTCCTACGAGCAGTACTTC

d_call: TRBD1
v_call: TRBV5-4
clone_size: NA
j_call: TRBJ2-3
cdr3_aa: CASSLPGTGGIDTQYF
cdr3_nt: TGTGCCAGCAGCTTACCCGGGACAGGGGGCATAGATACGCAGTATTTT

d_call: NA
v_call: TRBV5-1
clone_size: NA
j_call: TRBJ1-3
cdr3_aa: CASSLGQVPGNTIYF
cdr3_nt: TGCGCCAGCAGCTTGGGGCAGGTCCCAGGAAACACCATATATTTT

d_call: NA
v_call: TRBV5-6
clone_size: NA
j_call: TRBJ1-2
cdr3_aa: CASRRQDYGYTF
cdr3_nt: TGTGCCAGCAGACGGCAGGACTATGGCTACACCTTC

d_call: NA
v_call: TRBV15
clone_size: NA
j_call: TRBJ2-5
cdr3_aa: CATSTPLLRGETQYF
cdr3_nt: TGTGCCACCAGCACACCTCTCCTAAGGGGAGAGACCCAGTACTTC

d_call: TRBD2
v_call: TRBV5-6
clone_size: NA
j_call: TRBJ2-3
cdr3_aa: CASSLWAGAWYF
cdr3_nt: TGTGCCAGCAGCTTGTGGGCGGGAGCTTGGTATTTT

d_call: TRBD1
v_call: TRBV6-1
clone_size: NA
j_call: TRBJ1-5
cdr3_aa: CASSGDSFNQPQHF
cdr3_nt: TGTGCCAGCAGTGGGGACAGTTTCAATCAGCCCCAGCATTTT

d_call: TRBD1
v_call: TRBV5-8
clone_size: few
j_call: TRBJ1-4
cdr3_aa: CPRITGGACEKLFF
cdr3_nt: TGTCCCCGTATAACAGGGGGCGCTTGTGAAAAACTGTTTTTT

d_call: TRBD1
v_call: TRBV9
clone_size: NA
j_call: TRBJ1-1
cdr3_aa: CASSATGANTEAFF
cdr3_nt: TGTGCCAGCAGCGCGACAGGGGCGAACACTGAAGCTTTCTTT

d_call: TRBD2
v_call: TRBV5-4
clone_size: NA
j_call: TRBJ2-7
cdr3_aa: CASSSSGAGGLYEQYF
cdr3_nt: TGTGCCAGCAGCTCCTCGGGAGCGGGAGGTCTCTACGAGCAGTACTTC

d_call: NA
v_call: TRBV28
clone_size: few
j_call: TRBJ1-1
cdr3_aa: CASTHGGFGTEAFF
cdr3_nt: TGTGCCAGCACCCATGGGGGCTTTGGCACTGAAGCTTTCTTT

d_call: TRBD2
v_call: TRBV5-1
clone_size: NA
j_call: TRBJ2-7
cdr3_aa: CASSPSGYVYEQYF
cdr3_nt: TGCGCCAGCAGCCCTAGCGGATATGTCTACGAGCAGTACTTC

d_call: TRBD2
v_call: TRBV27
clone_size: NA
j_call: TRBJ2-3
cdr3_aa: CASSILGLAGGPDTQYF
cdr3_nt: TGTGCCAGCAGTATCCTCGGACTAGCGGGGGGGCCAGATACGCAGTATTTT

d_call: NA
v_call: TRBV15
clone_size: NA
j_call: TRBJ2-5
cdr3_aa: CATSRDRGQETQYF
cdr3_nt: TGTGCCACCAGCAGAGATAGGGGGCAAGAGACCCAGTACTTC

d_call: NA
v_call: TRBV5-1
clone_size: NA
j_call: TRBJ2-7
cdr3_aa: CASSLLTGEQYF
cdr3_nt: TGCGCCAGCAGCTTGTTAACAGGAGAGCAGTACTTC

d_call: NA
v_call: TRBV9
clone_size: NA
j_call: TRBJ2-5
cdr3_aa: CASSVAPGKETQYF
cdr3_nt: TGTGCCAGCAGCGTAGCCCCTGGCAAAGAGACCCAGTACTTC

d_call: TRBD1
v_call: TRBV7-9
clone_size: NA
j_call: TRBJ1-1
cdr3_aa: CASSFDRAGTEAFF
cdr3_nt: TGTGCCAGCAGCTTCGACAGGGCGGGCACTGAAGCTTTCTTT

d_call: TRBD1
v_call: TRBV30
clone_size: NA
j_call: TRBJ1-6
cdr3_aa: CAWRWAGGNSPLHF
cdr3_nt: TGTGCCTGGAGGTGGGCAGGGGGCAATTCACCCCTCCACTTT

d_call: TRBD1
v_call: TRBV7-9
clone_size: NA
j_call: TRBJ1-2
cdr3_aa: CASLVHGAGGSDGGYTF
cdr3_nt: TGTGCCAGCTTAGTGCATGGTGCAGGGGGAAGTGACGGTGGCTACACCTTC

d_call: TRBD2
v_call: TRBV29-1
clone_size: NA
j_call: TRBJ2-1
cdr3_aa: CSAPGLSYNEQFF
cdr3_nt: TGCAGCGCTCCGGGACTATCCTACAATGAGCAGTTCTTC

d_call: NA
v_call: TRBV18
clone_size: few
j_call: TRBJ1-1
cdr3_aa: CATLGGYRTEAFF
cdr3_nt: TGTGCCACCTTGGGGGGTTATCGCACTGAAGCTTTCTTT

d_call: NA
v_call: TRBV27
clone_size: NA
j_call: TRBJ2-3
cdr3_aa: CASSFTYTDTQYF
cdr3_nt: TGTGCCAGCAGTTTTACCTACACAGATACGCAGTATTTT

d_call: NA
v_call: TRBV13
clone_size: NA
j_call: TRBJ2-1
cdr3_aa: CASSLRAYNEQFF
cdr3_nt: TGTGCCAGCAGCTTACGGGCCTACAATGAGCAGTTCTTC

d_call: NA
v_call: TRBV28
clone_size: NA
j_call: TRBJ2-7
cdr3_aa: CASSFLYEQYF
cdr3_nt: TGTGCCAGCAGTTTTCTCTACGAGCAGTACTTC

d_call: TRBD1
v_call: TRBV2
clone_size: NA
j_call: TRBJ1-2
cdr3_aa: CATIGGTGVYYGYTF
cdr3_nt: TGTGCCACCATAGGAGGGACAGGGGTTTACTATGGCTACACCTTC

d_call: NA
v_call: TRBV4-3
clone_size: NA
j_call: TRBJ2-2
cdr3_aa: CASSRTLMNTGELFF
cdr3_nt: TGCGCCAGCAGCCGGACTCTTATGAACACCGGGGAGCTGTTTTTT

d_call: TRBD1
v_call: TRBV27
clone_size: NA
j_call: TRBJ2-3
cdr3_aa: CASSSLRDRNTDTQYF
cdr3_nt: TGTGCCAGCAGCTCGTTGAGGGACAGGAATACAGATACGCAGTATTTT

d_call: TRBD2
v_call: TRBV6-5
clone_size: NA
j_call: TRBJ2-7
cdr3_aa: CASSYLGTSGIYEQYF
cdr3_nt: TGTGCCAGCAGTTACCTAGGGACTAGCGGGATCTACGAGCAGTACTTC